This T cell receptor (beta chain) derives from a study of CD8+ T cells in alopecia areata. Study-wide context: Treated patients took oral tofacitinib at 5 to 10 mg twice daily. Tofacitinib ran for 6 to 18 months before 6 months off drug.

It was from alopecia areata patients that lesional scalp punch biopsies and peripheral blood were collected. For this clone: Its antigen is undetermined.

RNA extraction was followed by reverse transcription into cDNA, which acted as the sequencing template. Libraries were prepared by immunoSEQ multiplex PCR; TCRdb keeps only in-frame clonotypes and omits some of them. This sample has approximately 11,000 clones, with around 59% found just once. Study-level points and caveats: Resident alphabeta T-cell populations of normal skin are likewise subject to sequencing in scalp samples. Mouse data revealed clearer TCR sharing than patient data did, a gap possibly tied to HLA.

The receptor comes from a human donor with alopecia areata. Here the sequenced sample was skin, taken at week 0.

Written as DNA, the CDR3 is TGTGCCAGTAGTATGGAGGCGGGAGGGTCATCAGATACGCAGTATTTT. The encoded protein is CASSMEAGGSSDTQYF. V and J are TRBV19 and TRBJ2-3, with 9 bases matching TRBD2. This CDR3 region has 16 residues. Germline assignment: CDR1 LNHDA and CDR2 SQIVND (reference sequence). The V and J ends lost 3 bases and 4 bases, in that order; junction bases with no gene match: 8.